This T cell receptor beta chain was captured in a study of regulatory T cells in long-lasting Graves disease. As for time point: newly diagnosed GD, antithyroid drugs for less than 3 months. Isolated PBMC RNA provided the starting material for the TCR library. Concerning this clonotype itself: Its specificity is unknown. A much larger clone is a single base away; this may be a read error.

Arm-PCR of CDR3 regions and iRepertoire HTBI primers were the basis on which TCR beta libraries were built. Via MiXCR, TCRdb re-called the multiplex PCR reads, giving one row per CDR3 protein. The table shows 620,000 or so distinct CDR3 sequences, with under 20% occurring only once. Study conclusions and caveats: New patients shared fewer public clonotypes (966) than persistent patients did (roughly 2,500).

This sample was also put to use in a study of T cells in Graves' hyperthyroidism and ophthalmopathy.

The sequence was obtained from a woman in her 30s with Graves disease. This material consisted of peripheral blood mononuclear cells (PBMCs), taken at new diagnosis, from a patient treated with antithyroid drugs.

In nucleotides, the CDR3 is TGTGCCAGCAGTCCCTTTGGGGGGCCCATCGCAACAGATACGCAGTATTTT. Encoded protein: CASSPFGGPIATDTQYF. This chain connects TRBV28 to TRBJ2-3; the D gene could be TRBD1 or TRBD2 (6 bases each). The CDR3 contains 17 residues. V was shortened by 5 bases and J by 3 bases, with 21 bases between the two germline ends. Germline CDR1 and CDR2: MDHEN and SYDVKM.